This entry describes one T cell receptor (beta chain). Its antigen is not identified. This sample was taken from a study of T-cell memory formation after mild COVID-19. Study observations and caveats: The study found contracting CD4+ clones mainly in CM and EM and contracting CD8+ clones in EMRA. Memory sampled before infection contained some responding clones, suggesting cross-reactive memory joined. Nothing showed for sure that second-wave clones peaking on day 37 were SARS-CoV-2 specific.

From the 5' RACE reads, TCRdb called clonotypes with MiXCR, one entry per CDR3 protein. This table has under 300,000 distinct CDR3 sequences, 8.5% to 9.5% appearing once. CDR1 is LGHNA, CDR2 YNFKEQ, per germline. The CDR3 sequence is 16 residues long. J was trimmed by 9 bases and V by 1 base; bases with no gene match: 9. V and J are TRBV4-2 and TRBJ2-1, with TRBD2 matching 10 bases. This TCR was recovered from a man between 18 and 29 years old who had mild COVID-19 (a few samples of this study predate the infection). Cell type and time point are not known. Specimen: PBMCs or a T cell subset sorted from them (not recorded which). The DNA for the CDR3 is TGTGCCAGCAGCCAAGGAGCGGGGGGGCAGGTGGGTGAGCAGTTCTTC. Amino acids: CASSQGAGGQVGEQFF.